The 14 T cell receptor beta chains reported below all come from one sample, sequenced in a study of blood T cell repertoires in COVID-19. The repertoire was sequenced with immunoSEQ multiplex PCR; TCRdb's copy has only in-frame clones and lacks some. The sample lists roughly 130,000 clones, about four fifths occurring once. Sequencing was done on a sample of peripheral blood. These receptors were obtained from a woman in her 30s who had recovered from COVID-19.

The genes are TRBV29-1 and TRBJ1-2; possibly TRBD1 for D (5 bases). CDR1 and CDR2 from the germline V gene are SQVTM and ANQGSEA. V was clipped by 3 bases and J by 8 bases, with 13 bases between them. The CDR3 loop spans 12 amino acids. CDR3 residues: CSVDAGLVGYTF. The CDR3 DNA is TGCAGCGTTGATGCGGGACTGGTAGGCTACACCTTC.

The chain's CDR3 is CSASRTVSYEQYF. The CDR3 DNA follows: TGCAGTGCTAGTAGGACAGTCTCCTACGAGCAGTACTTC. The V and J genes are TRBV20-1 and TRBJ2-7; D perhaps matches TRBD1 (6 bases). Per the germline V gene, CDR1 is DFQATT and CDR2 is SNEGSKA (reference sequence). The CDR3 consists of 13 residues. Trimming removed 3 bases from V and 0 bases from J, with 9 bases in between.

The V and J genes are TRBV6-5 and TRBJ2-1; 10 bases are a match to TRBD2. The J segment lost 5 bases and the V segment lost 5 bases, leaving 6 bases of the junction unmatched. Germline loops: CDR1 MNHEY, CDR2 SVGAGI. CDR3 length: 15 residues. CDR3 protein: CASSSSGGPNNEQFF. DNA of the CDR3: TGTGCCAGCAGTAGTAGCGGGGGGCCTAACAATGAGCAGTTCTTC.

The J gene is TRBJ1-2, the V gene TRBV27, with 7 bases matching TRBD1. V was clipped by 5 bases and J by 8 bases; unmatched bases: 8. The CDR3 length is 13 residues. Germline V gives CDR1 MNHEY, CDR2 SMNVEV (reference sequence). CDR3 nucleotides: TGTGCCAGCAGTCCCACAGGGGTGGCGGGCTACACCTTC. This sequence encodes CASSPTGVAGYTF.

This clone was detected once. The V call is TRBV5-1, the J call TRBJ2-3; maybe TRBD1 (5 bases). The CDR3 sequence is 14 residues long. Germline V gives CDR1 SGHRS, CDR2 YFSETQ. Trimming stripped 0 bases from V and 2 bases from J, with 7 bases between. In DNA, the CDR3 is TGCGCCAGCAGCTTGGGACAGACCACAGATACGCAGTATTTT. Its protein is CASSLGQTTDTQYF.

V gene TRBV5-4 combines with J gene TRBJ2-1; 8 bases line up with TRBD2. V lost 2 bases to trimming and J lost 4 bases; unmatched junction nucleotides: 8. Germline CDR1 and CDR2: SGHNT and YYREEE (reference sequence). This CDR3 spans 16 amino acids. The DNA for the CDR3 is TGTGCCAGCAGCTTCGGAGCGGGAGTGAAGTACAATGAGCAGTTCTTC. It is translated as CASSFGAGVKYNEQFF.

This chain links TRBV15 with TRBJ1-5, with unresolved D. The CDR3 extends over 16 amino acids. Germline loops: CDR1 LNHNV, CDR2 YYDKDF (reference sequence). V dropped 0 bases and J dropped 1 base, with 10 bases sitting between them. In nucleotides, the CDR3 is TGTGCCACCAGCAGAGATTACGGGGTGAGCAATCAGCCCCAGCATTTT. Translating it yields CATSRDYGVSNQPQHF.

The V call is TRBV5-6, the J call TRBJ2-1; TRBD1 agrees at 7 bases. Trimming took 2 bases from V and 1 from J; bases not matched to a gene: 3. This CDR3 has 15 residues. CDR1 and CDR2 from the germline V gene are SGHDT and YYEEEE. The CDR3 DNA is TGTGCCAGCAGCTTCAAGGGGGCGTCCTACAATGAGCAGTTCTTC. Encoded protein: CASSFKGASYNEQFF.

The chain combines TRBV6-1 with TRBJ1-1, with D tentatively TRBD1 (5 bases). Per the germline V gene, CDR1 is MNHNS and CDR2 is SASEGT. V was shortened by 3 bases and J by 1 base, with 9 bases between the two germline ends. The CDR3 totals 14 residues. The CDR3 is CASSDPGGNTEAFF. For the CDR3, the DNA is TGTGCCAGCAGTGATCCGGGGGGGAACACTGAAGCTTTCTTT.

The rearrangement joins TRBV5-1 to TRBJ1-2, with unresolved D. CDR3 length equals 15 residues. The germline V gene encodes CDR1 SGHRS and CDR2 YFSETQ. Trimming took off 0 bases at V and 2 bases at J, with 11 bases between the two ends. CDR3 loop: CASSLAAAGNYGYTF. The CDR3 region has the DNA TGCGCCAGCAGCTTGGCGGCGGCCGGGAACTATGGCTACACCTTC.

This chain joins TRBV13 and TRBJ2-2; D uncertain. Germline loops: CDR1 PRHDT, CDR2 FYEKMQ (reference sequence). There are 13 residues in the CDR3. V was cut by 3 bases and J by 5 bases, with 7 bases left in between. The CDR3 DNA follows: TGTGCCAGCAGCTTCTTAGTAACCGGGGAGCTGTTTTTT. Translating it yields CASSFLVTGELFF.

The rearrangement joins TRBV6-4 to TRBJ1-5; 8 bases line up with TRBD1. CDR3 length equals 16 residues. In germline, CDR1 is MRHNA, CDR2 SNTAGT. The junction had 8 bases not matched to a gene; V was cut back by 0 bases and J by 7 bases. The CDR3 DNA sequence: TGTGCCAGCAGTGACTCGTGGGGACAGGAACCCCAGCCCCAGCATTTT. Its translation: CASSDSWGQEPQPQHF.

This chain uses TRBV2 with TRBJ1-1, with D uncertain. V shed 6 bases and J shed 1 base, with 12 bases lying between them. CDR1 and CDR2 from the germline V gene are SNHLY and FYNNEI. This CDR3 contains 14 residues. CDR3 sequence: CASSVFTRNTEAFF. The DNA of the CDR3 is TGTGCCAGCAGCGTATTTACGAGGAACACTGAAGCTTTCTTT.

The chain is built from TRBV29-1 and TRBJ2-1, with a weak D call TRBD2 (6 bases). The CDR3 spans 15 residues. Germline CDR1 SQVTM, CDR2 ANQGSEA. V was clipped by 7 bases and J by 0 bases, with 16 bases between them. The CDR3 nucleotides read TGCAGCGGAGACGGGACTTCGAGCTCCTACAATGAGCAGTTCTTC. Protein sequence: CSGDGTSSSYNEQFF.